The rows below give T cell receptor beta chains drawn from one sample of a study of blood T cells in healthy people across ages. TCRdb redid the calling of the 5' RACE reads with MiXCR, one entry per CDR3 protein. The data contain 650,000 to 700,000 distinct CDR3 sequences, approximately 30% of them seen just once; the ten biggest clones take up 15%. The sample taken for sequencing was blood. These TCRs come from a woman of 80 years or more in good health. Each CDR3 is given with its conserved first and last residue. Each record gives: V gene, D gene, clone size, J gene, CDR3 DNA, CDR3 protein. D genes are given only for firm matches. A clone size is listed for some rows: how often the clone was seen (once, few, many), or a class if it is expanded.

TRBV6-6	.	many	TRBJ2-1	TGTGCCAGCAGTTACGGTACCTCCAATGAGCAGTTCTTC	CASSYGTSNEQFF
TRBV4-2	TRBD2	many	TRBJ2-1	TGTGCCAGCAGCCAAGTGACTAGCGGGGGGCCATATGAGCAGTTCTTC	CASSQVTSGGPYEQFF
TRBV20-1	.	many	TRBJ1-5	TGCAGTGCTAGGAGTCAGGGGAAGTTTCAGCCCCAGCATTTT	CSARSQGKFQPQHF
TRBV3-1	.	many	TRBJ1-5	TGTGCCAGCAGCCAAGATAGTAGGGATCAGCCCCAGCATTTT	CASSQDSRDQPQHF
TRBV28	.	once	TRBJ2-3	TGTGCCAGCAGTTTACGCTGGGTAACTAGCACAGATACGCAGTATTTT	CASSLRWVTSTDTQYF
TRBV5-1	.	many	TRBJ2-1	TGCGCCAGCAGCACATCCTCAGGGTCTACCTACAATGAGCAGTTCTTC	CASSTSSGSTYNEQFF
TRBV7-2	TRBD2	.	TRBJ2-5	TGTGACAGCAGCCCCGGCGGGAGGTTTCAAGAGACCCAGTACTTC	CDSSPGGRFQETQYF
TRBV2	TRBD2	.	TRBJ2-1	TGTGCCAGCTTGGCTAGCGGGGGGGCAGGTGTGCAGTTCTTC	CASLASGGAGVQFF
TRBV30	.	many	TRBJ2-7	TGTGCCTGGAGGCAGGGAAACTACGAGCAGTACTTC	CAWRQGNYEQYF
TRBV20-1	.	.	TRBJ1-4	TGCAGTGCGAAGAGGTACCCGACGGGCGAAAAACTGTTTTTT	CSAKRYPTGEKLFF
TRBV30	.	.	TRBJ2-5	TGTGCCTGGAGTGCCGATCAGTGGGAGACCCAGTACTTC	CAWSADQWETQYF
TRBV6-1	.	.	TRBJ1-3	TGTGCCAGCAGTCGGTGGGGTGGTGGAAACACCATATATTTT	CASSRWGGGNTIYF
TRBV5-1	.	many	TRBJ2-3	TGCGCCAGCAGCTTGGAGGCTGCTGCTAGCACAGATACGCAGTATTTT	CASSLEAAASTDTQYF
TRBV7-2	.	once	TRBJ2-7	TGTGCCAGCAGCTTAAATCCGGGGAACCACTACGAGCAGTACTTC	CASSLNPGNHYEQYF
TRBV3-1	.	many	TRBJ2-3	TGTGCCAGCAGCCCCTCCCGGGGCACAGATACGCAGTATTTT	CASSPSRGTDTQYF
TRBV5-8	.	few	TRBJ2-5	TGTGCCAGCAGGGAGGGGGACAGAGGCAGAGAGAAGCAGTACTTC	CASREGDRGREKQYF
TRBV3-1	.	many	TRBJ2-3	TGTGCCAGCAGCCAACAAGAAGGACGCCCATCAGAGCTCGTGACCACAGATACGCAGTATTTT	CASSQQEGRPSELVTTDTQYF
TRBV10-3	.	many	TRBJ2-5	TGTGCCATCGGCCAAGGGGGGCGAGAGACCCAGTACTTC	CAIGQGGRETQYF
TRBV18	.	few	TRBJ1-2	TGTGCCAGCTCACCAGACGGGGCTGGCTACACCTTC	CASSPDGAGYTF